The 15 T cell receptor beta chains listed next were all sequenced from one sample in a study of cytomegalovirus exposure and HLA in healthy donors. 13 Jbeta primers and 60 Vbeta primers were used for the PCR. The protocol was immunoSEQ multiplex PCR, while the TCRdb copy is restricted to in-frame clones and leaves out a portion. The sample has 100,000 to 150,000 clones, roughly 78% seen once. The sample taken for sequencing was PBMCs. The receptors shown here come from a man younger than 45 in good health and CMV-seropositive.

The chain carries TRBV4-1 and TRBJ2-7; D is perhaps TRBD2 (5 bases). This CDR3 has 15 amino acids. V dropped 2 bases and J dropped 0 bases, with 11 bases sitting between them. Germline V gene data show CDR1 as MGHRA and CDR2 as YSYEKL. CDR3 loop: CASSQRESYSYEQYF. CDR3 DNA sequence: TGCGCCAGCAGCCAACGGGAATCGTACTCCTACGAGCAGTACTTC.

The chain links TRBV5-1 to TRBJ1-1, with 9 bases identical to TRBD1. V shed 5 bases, J shed 7 bases, and the junction held 3 bases outside the gene matches. This CDR3 has 12 residues. Per germline, CDR1 SGHRS and CDR2 YFSETQ. DNA of the CDR3: TGCGCCAGCAGTTGGACAGGGGTTGAAGCTTTCTTT. Amino acids: CASSWTGVEAFF.

This sequence joins TRBV29-1 and TRBJ2-1; D is perhaps TRBD1 (5 bases). Germline-derived CDR1 and CDR2 are SQVTM and ANQGSEA. CDR3 size: 12 residues. The V gene lost 4 bases and the J gene lost 5 bases, with 9 bases spanning the gap. CDR3 residues: CSVGQPNNEQFF. The DNA of the CDR3 is TGCAGCGTTGGACAGCCGAACAATGAGCAGTTCTTC.

The chain recombines TRBV7-2 with TRBJ2-5; possibly TRBD1 for D (5 bases). Per the germline V gene, CDR1 is SGHTA and CDR2 is FQGNSA. The CDR3 contains 15 residues. The germline V and J ends were trimmed by 1 base and 1 base, with 10 bases remaining between them. This CDR3 is CASSLVAGIQETQYF. As DNA, the CDR3 is TGTGCCAGCAGCTTAGTGGCAGGGATCCAAGAGACCCAGTACTTC.

The chain employs TRBV9 and TRBJ2-3, with 9 bases matching TRBD2. V lost 0 bases, J lost 4 bases, and 9 bases stayed unmatched. Germline V lookup: CDR1 SGDLS, CDR2 YYNGEE. The length of the CDR3 is 17 residues. In DNA, the CDR3 is TGTGCCAGCAGCGTAGGCGCTAGCGGGAATATCCCAGATACGCAGTATTTT. It specifies CASSVGASGNIPDTQYF.

J is TRBJ2-3 and V is TRBV9; 10 positions match TRBD2. Germline V gene sequence: CDR1 SGDLS, CDR2 YYNGEE. This CDR3 has 18 residues. The V segment lost 0 bases and the J segment 2 bases; nucleotides outside the gene matches: 9. CDR3 residues: CASSVEGGLAGATDTQYF. CDR3 DNA: TGTGCCAGCAGCGTAGAGGGGGGGCTAGCGGGGGCCACAGATACGCAGTATTTT.

J is TRBJ1-5 and V is TRBV28; no reliable D call. The CDR3 totals 17 residues. Germline V CDR1 and CDR2: MDHEN, SYDVKM. Trimming removed 4 bases at V and 4 bases at J, with 20 bases between. CDR3 nucleotides: TGTGCCAGCAGTTCCGTCCCGAATCGACAATTGAATCAGCCCCAGCATTTT. Encoded protein: CASSSVPNRQLNQPQHF.

CDR3 residues: CASSLVRGSIFANGALNGTQYF. For the CDR3, the DNA is TGTGCCAGCAGCTTAGTTCGGGGGAGTATTTTCGCTAACGGAGCTTTAAACGGTACGCAGTATTTT. J is TRBJ2-3 and V is TRBV7-8; the D gene is possibly TRBD2 (6 bases). The germline gives CDR1 SGHVS, CDR2 FQNEAQ. V lost 1 base and J 8 bases, leaving 37 bases between the germline ends. The CDR3 is 22 amino acids.

The J gene is TRBJ2-1, the V gene TRBV11-3; TRBD2 aligns across 9 bases. The CDR3 is 15 residues long. V trimming: 5 bases; J trimming: 9 bases; junction bases outside the gene matches: 11. CDR1 is SGHNT and CDR2 is YENEEA in the germline V gene. CDR3 protein: CASSTGLGLAPEQFF. Here the CDR3 DNA reads TGTGCCAGCAGCACAGGCCTCGGACTAGCGCCTGAGCAGTTCTTC.

This clone was detected only a few times. The V and J genes are TRBV2 and TRBJ1-5; D is ambiguous. Trimming removed 4 bases at V and 0 bases at J, with 4 bases between. This CDR3 has 13 residues. The V gene's germline CDR1 is SNHLY and CDR2 FYNNEI. The DNA for the CDR3 is TGTGCCAGCAGTGTGTATAGCAATCAGCCCCAGCATTTT. The encoded protein is CASSVYSNQPQHF.

The genes are TRBV27 and TRBJ1-5; 7 bases are a match to TRBD1. J lost 2 bases, V lost 4 bases, and 11 bases had no gene match. Germline-derived CDR1 and CDR2 are MNHEY and SMNVEV (reference sequence). This CDR3 contains 17 residues. CDR3 protein: CASSSGTAGEGNQPQHF. In nucleotides, the CDR3 is TGTGCCAGCAGTTCTGGGACAGCCGGCGAAGGCAATCAGCCCCAGCATTTT.

The chain has TRBV29-1 and TRBJ1-2; D is unclear. V dropped 7 bases and J dropped 2 bases, with 14 bases sitting between them. The CDR3 covers 13 residues. Germline CDR1 is SQVTM and CDR2 is ANQGSEA. The CDR3 loop reads CSAREAVNYGYTF. Here the CDR3 DNA reads TGCAGCGCCCGTGAGGCGGTCAACTATGGCTACACCTTC.

V gene TRBV29-1 combines with J gene TRBJ2-5, with D unresolved. Trimming cost V 8 bases and J 5 bases, with 18 bases left between them. This CDR3 comprises 13 residues. Germline-derived CDR1 and CDR2 are SQVTM and ANQGSEA. In DNA form, the CDR3 reads TGCAGCTCCAACCTCGGAGCACGGGAGACCCAGTACTTC. Translated, it gives CSSNLGARETQYF.

This rearrangement joins TRBV30 to TRBJ1-1; TRBD1 matches at 7 bases. The CDR3 runs to 13 residues. CDR1 and CDR2 (germline): GTSNPN, SVGIG (reference sequence). Losses at the gene ends were 4 bases for V and 3 bases for J; bases not matched to a gene: 5. CDR3 residues: CAWTRGADTEAFF. CDR3 coding DNA: TGTGCCTGGACCAGGGGGGCAGACACTGAAGCTTTCTTT.

The chain links TRBV10-2 to TRBJ2-1; 11 bases fit TRBD2. This CDR3 comprises 16 residues. V was clipped by 3 bases and J by 5 bases; unmatched bases: 6. Per the germline V gene, CDR1 is WSHSY and CDR2 is SAAADI. The CDR3 sequence is CASSDAASGRHNEQFF. As DNA, the CDR3 is TGCGCCAGCAGTGACGCGGCTAGCGGGAGGCACAATGAGCAGTTCTTC.